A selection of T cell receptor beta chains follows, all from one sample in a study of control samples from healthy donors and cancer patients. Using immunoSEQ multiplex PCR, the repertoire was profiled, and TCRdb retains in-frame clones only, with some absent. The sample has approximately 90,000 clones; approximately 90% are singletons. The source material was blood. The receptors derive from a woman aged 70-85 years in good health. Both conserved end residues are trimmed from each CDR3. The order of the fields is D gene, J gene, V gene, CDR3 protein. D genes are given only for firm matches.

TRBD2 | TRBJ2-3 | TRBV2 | ASSGTSGGDTQY
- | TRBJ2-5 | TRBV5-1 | ASSLIGGKETQY
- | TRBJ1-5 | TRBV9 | ASSPAGFSNQPQH
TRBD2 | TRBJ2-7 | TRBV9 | ASSVGGTSSYEQY
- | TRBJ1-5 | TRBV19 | ASSIDLKQPQH
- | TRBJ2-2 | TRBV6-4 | ASSDRVQGAGTGELF
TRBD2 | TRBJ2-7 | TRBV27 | ASSSGDSYEQY
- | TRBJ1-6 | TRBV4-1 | ASSQDQGPGGGNSPLH
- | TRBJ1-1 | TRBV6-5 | ASSWGTEAF
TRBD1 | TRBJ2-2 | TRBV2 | ASSLGQGNTGELF
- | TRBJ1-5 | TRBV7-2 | ASLPGVDQPQH
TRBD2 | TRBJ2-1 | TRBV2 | ASSEALAGERQF
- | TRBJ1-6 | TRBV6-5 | ASKDGSSYNSPLH
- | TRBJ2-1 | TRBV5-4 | ASSLQQKYNEQF
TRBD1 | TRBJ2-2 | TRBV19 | ASSTGTGNTGELF
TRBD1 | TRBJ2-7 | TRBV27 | ASGLNIGTVSYEQY
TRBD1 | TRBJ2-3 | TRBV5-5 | ASSIQGATDTQY
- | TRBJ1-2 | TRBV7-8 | ASSSTGNNYGYT
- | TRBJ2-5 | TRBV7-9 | ASSSETGRETQY
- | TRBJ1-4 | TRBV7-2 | ASSRSALNEKLF
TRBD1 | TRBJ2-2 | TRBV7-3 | ASSLYGQGALDGELF
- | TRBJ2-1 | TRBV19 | ASSIGPPAGTYNEQF
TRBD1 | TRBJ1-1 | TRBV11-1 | ASSLDRGSTEAF
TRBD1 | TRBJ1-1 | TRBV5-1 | ASSLAAGGEAF
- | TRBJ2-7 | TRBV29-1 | SVDRGPYEQY
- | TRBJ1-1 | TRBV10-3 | AISEWGSAF
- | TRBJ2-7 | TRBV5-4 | ASSLGGTSYEQY
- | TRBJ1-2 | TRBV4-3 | ASSQEGGAHYGYT
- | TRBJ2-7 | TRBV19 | ASSLRSGLNYEQY
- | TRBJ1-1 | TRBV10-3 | AISEDHLNNF
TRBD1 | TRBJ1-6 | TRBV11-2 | ASSTGQGSSPLH
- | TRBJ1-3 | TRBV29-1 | SVLLRSGNTIY
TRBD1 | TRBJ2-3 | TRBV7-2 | ASSPDRGDTQY
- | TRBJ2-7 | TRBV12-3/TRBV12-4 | ASSLQGPEQY
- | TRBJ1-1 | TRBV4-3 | ASSQERGVKTEAF
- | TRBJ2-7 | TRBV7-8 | ASSLAFDISYEQY
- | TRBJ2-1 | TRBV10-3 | AITSSTGDSSTYNEQF
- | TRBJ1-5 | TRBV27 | ASSERRPPSNQPQH
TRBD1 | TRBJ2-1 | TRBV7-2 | ASSSPGQGRRF
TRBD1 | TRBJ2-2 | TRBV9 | ASSVVSGGGAGELF
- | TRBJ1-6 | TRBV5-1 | ASSLSGDHSPLH
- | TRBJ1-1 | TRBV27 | ASSGQVGGTEAF